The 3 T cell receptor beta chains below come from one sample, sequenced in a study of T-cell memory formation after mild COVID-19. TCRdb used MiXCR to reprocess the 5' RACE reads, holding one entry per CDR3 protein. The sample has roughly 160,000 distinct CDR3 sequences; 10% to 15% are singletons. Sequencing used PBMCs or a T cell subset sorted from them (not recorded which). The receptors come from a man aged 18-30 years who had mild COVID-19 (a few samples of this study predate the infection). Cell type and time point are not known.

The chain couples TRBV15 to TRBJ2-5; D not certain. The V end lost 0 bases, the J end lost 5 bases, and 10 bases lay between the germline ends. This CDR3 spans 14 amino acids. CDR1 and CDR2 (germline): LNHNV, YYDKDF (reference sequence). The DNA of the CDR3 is TGTGCCACCAGCAGAGATGGATATGGGGAGACCCAGTACTTC. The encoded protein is CATSRDGYGETQYF.

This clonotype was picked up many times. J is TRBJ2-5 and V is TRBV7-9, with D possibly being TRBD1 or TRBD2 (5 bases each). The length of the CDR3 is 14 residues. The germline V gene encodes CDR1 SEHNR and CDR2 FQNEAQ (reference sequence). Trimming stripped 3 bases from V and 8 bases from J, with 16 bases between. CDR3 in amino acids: CASSFVGSRGTQYF. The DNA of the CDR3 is TGTGCCAGCAGCTTCGTTGGATCCCGGGGCACCCAGTACTTC.

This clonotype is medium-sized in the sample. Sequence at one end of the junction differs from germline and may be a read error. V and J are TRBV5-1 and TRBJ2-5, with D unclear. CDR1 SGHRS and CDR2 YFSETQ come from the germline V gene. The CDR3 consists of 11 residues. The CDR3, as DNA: TGTGCCAGCAGCTTAGAGGAGACCCAGTACTTC. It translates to CASSLEETQYF.